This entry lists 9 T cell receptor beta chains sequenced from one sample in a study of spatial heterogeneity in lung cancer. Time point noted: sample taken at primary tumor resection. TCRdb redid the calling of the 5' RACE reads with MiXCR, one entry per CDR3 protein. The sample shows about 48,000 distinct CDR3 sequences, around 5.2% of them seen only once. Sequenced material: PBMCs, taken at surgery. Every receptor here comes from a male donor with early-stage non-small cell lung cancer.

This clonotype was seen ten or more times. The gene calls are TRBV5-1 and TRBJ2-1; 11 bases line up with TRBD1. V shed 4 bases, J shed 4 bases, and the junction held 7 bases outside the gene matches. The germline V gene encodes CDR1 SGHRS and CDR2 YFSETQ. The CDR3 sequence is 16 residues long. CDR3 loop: CASSPGQGARYNEQFF. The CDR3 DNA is TGCGCCAGCAGCCCTGGACAGGGGGCAAGGTACAATGAGCAGTTCTTC.

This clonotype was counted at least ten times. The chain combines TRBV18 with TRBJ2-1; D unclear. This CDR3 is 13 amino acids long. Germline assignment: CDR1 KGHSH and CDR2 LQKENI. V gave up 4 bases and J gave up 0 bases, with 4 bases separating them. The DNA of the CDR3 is TGTGCCAGCTCACAAAGCTCCTACAATGAGCAGTTCTTC. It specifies CASSQSSYNEQFF.

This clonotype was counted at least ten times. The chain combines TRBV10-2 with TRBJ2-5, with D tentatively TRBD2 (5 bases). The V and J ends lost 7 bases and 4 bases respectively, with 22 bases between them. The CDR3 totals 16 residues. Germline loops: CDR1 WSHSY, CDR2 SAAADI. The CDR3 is CASTDEGVNMGETQYF. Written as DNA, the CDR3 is TGCGCCAGCACGGACGAGGGAGTGAACATGGGAGAGACCCAGTACTTC.

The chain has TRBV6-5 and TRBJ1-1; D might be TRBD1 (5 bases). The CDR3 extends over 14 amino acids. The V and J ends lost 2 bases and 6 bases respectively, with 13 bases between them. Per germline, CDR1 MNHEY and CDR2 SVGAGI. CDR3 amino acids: CASSYGGRDAEAFF. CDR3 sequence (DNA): TGTGCCAGCAGTTACGGCGGAAGGGACGCTGAAGCTTTCTTT.

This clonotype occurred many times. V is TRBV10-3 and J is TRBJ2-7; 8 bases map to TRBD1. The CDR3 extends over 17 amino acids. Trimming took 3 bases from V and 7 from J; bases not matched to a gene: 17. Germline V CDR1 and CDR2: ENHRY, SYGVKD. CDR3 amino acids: CAISETPTGEVRGEQYF. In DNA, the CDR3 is TGTGCCATCAGTGAAACCCCGACAGGGGAGGTCCGTGGGGAGCAGTACTTC.

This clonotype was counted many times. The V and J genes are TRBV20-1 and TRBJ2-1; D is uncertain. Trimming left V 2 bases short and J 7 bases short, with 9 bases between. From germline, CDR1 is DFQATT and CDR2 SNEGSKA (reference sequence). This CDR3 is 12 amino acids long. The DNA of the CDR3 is TGCAGTGCTAGACGTACGGAGAATGAGCAGTTCTTC. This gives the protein CSARRTENEQFF.

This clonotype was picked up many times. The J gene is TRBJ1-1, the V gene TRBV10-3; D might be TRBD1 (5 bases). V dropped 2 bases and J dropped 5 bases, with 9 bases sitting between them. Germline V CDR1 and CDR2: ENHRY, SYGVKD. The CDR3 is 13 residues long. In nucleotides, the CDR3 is TGTGCCATCAGTGAGGTAAGGGGAACTGAAGCTTTCTTT. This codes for CAISEVRGTEAFF.

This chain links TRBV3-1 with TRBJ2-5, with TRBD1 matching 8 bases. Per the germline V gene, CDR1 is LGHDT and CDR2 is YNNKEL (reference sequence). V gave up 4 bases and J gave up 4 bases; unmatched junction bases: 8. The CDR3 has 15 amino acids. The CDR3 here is CASSLGTGGRETQYF. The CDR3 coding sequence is TGTGCCAGCAGCCTCGGGACAGGCGGTAGAGAGACCCAGTACTTC.

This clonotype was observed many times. The CDR3 DNA sequence: TGTGCCAGCAGTTCTCCGGACAGACCGAACACCGGGGAGCTGTTTTTT. Protein: CASSSPDRPNTGELFF. The V call is TRBV3-1, the J call TRBJ2-2; possibly TRBD1 for D (6 bases). Deletions cut 6 bases from V and 0 bases from J, with 14 bases between. Per germline, CDR1 LGHDT and CDR2 YNNKEL (reference sequence). CDR3 length equals 16 residues.